Shown below are 22 T cell receptor beta chains from a single sample sequenced in a study of blood T cell repertoires in COVID-19. Clones were read by immunoSEQ multiplex PCR, and TCRdb kept only the in-frame ones, dropping some. Of a few hundred thousand clones listed, around nine tenths were seen once; the top ten hold over 5%. Source material: peripheral blood. These receptors all come from an older woman with COVID-19, enrolled during active disease.

The V and J genes are TRBV28 and TRBJ2-7, with 7 positions matching TRBD1. The V and J ends lost 5 bases and 3 bases, in that order; junction bases with no gene match: 10. The CDR3 is 15 amino acids. Germline V gives CDR1 MDHEN, CDR2 SYDVKM. CDR3 in amino acids: CASSRTGAQGYEQYF. The CDR3 DNA reads TGTGCCAGCAGTCGAACAGGGGCCCAGGGCTACGAGCAGTACTTC.

The gene calls are TRBV6-2 or TRBV6-3 and TRBJ1-5; TRBD1 matches 9 bases. V lost 4 bases and J lost 7; bases outside the gene matches: 8. Germline lookup yields CDR1 MNHEY and CDR2 SVGEGT. The CDR3 loop spans 15 amino acids. CDR3 amino acids: CASSSHGGTGQPQHF. The CDR3 DNA reads as TGTGCCAGCAGTTCCCACGGGGGGACAGGGCAGCCCCAGCATTTT.

This rearrangement joins TRBV13 to TRBJ2-5; 14 bases match TRBD2. Germline V lookup: CDR1 PRHDT, CDR2 FYEKMQ (reference sequence). This CDR3 region has 16 residues. V lost 4 bases, J lost 7 bases, and 8 bases stayed unmatched. The CDR3 sequence: CASSSRTSGRTATQYF. In DNA, the CDR3 is TGTGCCAGCAGCTCACGGACTAGCGGGAGGACTGCGACCCAGTACTTC.

Only a few counts were recorded for this clone. The chain links TRBV6-5 to TRBJ1-1, with a possible D match to TRBD1 (6 bases). Per the germline V gene, CDR1 is MNHEY and CDR2 is SVGAGI. Trimming stripped 6 bases from V and 1 base from J, with 15 bases between. The CDR3 has 15 amino acids. CDR3 loop: CASRPTGGQNTEAFF. CDR3 bases: TGTGCCAGCAGACCTACGGGGGGCCAGAACACTGAAGCTTTCTTT.

V usage is TRBV28 and J usage is TRBJ2-1; D not certain. Germline loops: CDR1 MDHEN, CDR2 SYDVKM. This CDR3 region has 14 residues. V lost 2 bases and J lost 8, with 13 bases in between. The CDR3 DNA is TGTGCCAGCAGTTTAGCACGCCGATCAGATGAGCAGTTCTTC. Translation: CASSLARRSDEQFF. The variable domain in full, completed from reference TRBV28 and TRBJ2-1, reads DVKVTQSSRYLVKRTGEKVFLECVQDMDHENMFWYRQDPGLGLRLIYFSYDVKMKEKGDIPEGYSVSREKKERFSLILESASTNQTSMYLCASSLARRSDEQFFGPGTRLTVL.

This clone was recorded only once. The chain uses TRBV6-2 or TRBV6-3 and TRBJ2-1; D ambiguous. The CDR3 spans 14 residues. V lost 6 bases and J lost 15, with 24 bases in between. Germline V gene data show CDR1 as MNHEY and CDR2 as SVGEGT. The chain's CDR3 is CASSIPPPGHYPFF. For the CDR3, the DNA is TGTGCCAGCAGCATACCCCCCCCCGGTCATTATCCGTTCTTC.

This chain connects TRBV28 to TRBJ1-1, with D perhaps TRBD1 (6 bases). The CDR3 runs to 15 residues. Germline V lookup: CDR1 MDHEN, CDR2 SYDVKM. V lost 5 bases to trimming and J lost 3 bases, with 16 bases between them. CDR3 coding DNA: TGTGCCAGCAGTGCCCCCGGGAGGGGGGACACTGAAGCTTTCTTT. Its translation is CASSAPGRGDTEAFF. The full variable domain, rest sourced from reference TRBV28 and TRBJ1-1, is DVKVTQSSRYLVKRTGEKVFLECVQDMDHENMFWYRQDPGLGLRLIYFSYDVKMKEKGDIPEGYSVSREKKERFSLILESASTNQTSMYLCASSAPGRGDTEAFFGQGTRLTVV.

V is TRBV9 and J is TRBJ2-1; a possible D gene is TRBD1 (6 bases). Germline CDR1 is SGDLS and CDR2 is YYNGEE. This CDR3 region has 15 residues. The V end was cut by 4 bases, the J end by 3 bases, with 14 bases between. The CDR3 here is CASSPGAGDYNEQFF. CDR3 DNA sequence: TGTGCCAGCAGCCCCGGGGCAGGGGACTACAATGAGCAGTTCTTC.

The chain employs TRBV5-4 and TRBJ2-7, with 7 bases fitting TRBD1. Germline CDR1 SGHNT, CDR2 YYREEE (reference sequence). CDR3 length: 15 residues. The V and J ends lost 4 bases and 4 bases, in that order; junction bases with no gene match: 11. The CDR3 nucleotides are TGTGCCAGCAGCATGCAAGGGACAGCTGTATACGAGCAGTACTTC. Translating it yields CASSMQGTAVYEQYF.

The chain joins TRBV18 to TRBJ1-2, with 8 positions matching TRBD1. CDR1 is KGHSH, CDR2 LQKENI, per germline. V lost 2 bases, J lost 3 bases, and 5 bases stayed unmatched. The CDR3 runs to 15 residues. For the CDR3, the DNA is TGTGCCAGCTCACCAAGACAGGGGCGGGACTATGGCTACACCTTC. This codes for CASSPRQGRDYGYTF.

This chain joins TRBV28 and TRBJ2-4; 7 bases map to TRBD1. CDR1 MDHEN and CDR2 SYDVKM come from the germline V gene. The V and J ends lost 5 bases and 3 bases, in that order; junction bases with no gene match: 7. The CDR3 spans 15 residues. CDR3 bases: TGTGCCAGCAGTCCACCGGGACAGTACAAAAACATTCAGTACTTC. This translates into CASSPPGQYKNIQYF.

The genes are TRBV5-1 and TRBJ2-1; 12 nucleotides match TRBD2. The CDR3 has 18 amino acids. The V and J ends lost 1 base and 7 bases, in that order; junction bases with no gene match: 12. Germline V gives CDR1 SGHRS, CDR2 YFSETQ. The CDR3 region has the DNA TGCGCCAGCAGCTTGCTAATCGGAGCTAGCGGGAGGGGTAATGAGCAGTTCTTC. This encodes CASSLLIGASGRGNEQFF.

This chain links TRBV3-1 (or the pseudogene TRBV3-2) with TRBJ1-2, with unresolved D. Germline CDR1 LGHDT, CDR2 YNNKEL (reference sequence). Trimming took 0 bases from V and 4 from J, leaving 12 bases between them. CDR3 length: 15 amino acids. Here the CDR3 DNA reads TGTGCCAGCAGCCAAGATTGGGGAGGTTTCTATGGCTACACCTTC. Translated: CASSQDWGGFYGYTF.

This chain connects TRBV5-1 to TRBJ2-5, with 7 bases identical to TRBD2. Trimming took 4 bases from V and 1 from J; bases not matched to a gene: 10. CDR3 length: 16 residues. CDR1 is SGHRS and CDR2 is YFSETQ in the germline V gene. The DNA for the CDR3 is TGCGCCAGCAGCCCCTCGTGGGGAGGGATCCAAGAGACCCAGTACTTC. This gives the protein CASSPSWGGIQETQYF.

The chain joins TRBV6-2 or TRBV6-3 to TRBJ2-6, with 7 bases aligning to TRBD2. CDR3 length equals 17 residues. V lost 5 bases, J lost 0 bases, and 7 bases stayed unmatched. CDR1 is MNHEY and CDR2 is SVGEGT in the germline V gene. CDR3 sequence: CASSKPGLTSGANVLTF. CDR3 DNA: TGTGCCAGCAGTAAACCGGGACTAACCTCTGGGGCCAACGTCCTGACTTTC.

The rearrangement joins TRBV4-2 to TRBJ1-2, with 8 nucleotides matching TRBD1. This CDR3 comprises 17 residues. Germline assignment: CDR1 LGHNA and CDR2 YNFKEQ. Unmatched junction bases numbered 13, after V lost 3 bases and J lost 4 bases. The CDR3 DNA reads as TGTGCCAGCAGCCAGGAGGGCGACAGGGGAAGTTTCTATGGCTACACCTTC. This translates into CASSQEGDRGSFYGYTF.

The rearrangement links TRBV6-1 to TRBJ1-5; D uncertain. The CDR3 is 13 residues long. The germline gives CDR1 MNHNS, CDR2 SASEGT. Deletions cut 5 bases from V and 11 bases from J, with 16 bases between. CDR3 in DNA: TGTGCCAGCAGTCCAAGACCCTTCGGGGCCCAGCATTTT. Its translation: CASSPRPFGAQHF.

The rearrangement joins TRBV27 to TRBJ2-2; 8 bases line up with TRBD1. CDR1 and CDR2 from the germline V gene are MNHEY and SMNVEV (reference sequence). This CDR3 is 19 amino acids long. J lost 8 bases, V lost 0 bases, and 17 bases had no gene match. CDR3 sequence: CASSLSGTGTGRLGGELFF. Here the CDR3 DNA reads TGTGCCAGCAGTTTATCGGGTACCGGGACAGGACGGCTTGGTGGGGAGCTGTTTTTT.

This clone was found once. The rearrangement uses TRBV21-1 and TRBJ2-3; the table's D call of TRBD2 was not tested on the DNA. TRBV21-1 constitutes a pseudogene. The CDR3 is made up of 12 amino acids. The CDR3 region is CASSKALHTQYF. The CDR3 nucleotides are TGTGCCAGCAGCAAAGCACTTCATACGCAGTATTTT.

V usage is TRBV5-1 and J usage is TRBJ2-5; possibly TRBD2 for D (6 bases). CDR1 is SGHRS, CDR2 YFSETQ, per germline. This CDR3 contains 13 residues. Trimming removed 2 bases at V and 2 bases at J, with 7 bases between. DNA for the CDR3: TGCGCCAGCAGCTTTGCGGGGCAAGAGACCCAGTACTTC. This codes for CASSFAGQETQYF.

This clone occurred once. This chain joins TRBV7-3 and TRBJ2-5; 7 nucleotides match TRBD1. The CDR3 length is 14 residues. Germline V gives CDR1 SGHTA, CDR2 FQGTGA. V lost 5 bases to trimming and J lost 4 bases; unmatched junction nucleotides: 7. This CDR3 reads CASSRTGAGETQYF. The CDR3 DNA reads TGTGCCAGCAGCCGAACAGGGGCCGGAGAGACCCAGTACTTC.

This chain connects TRBV27 to TRBJ2-1, with TRBD2 as a possible D gene (6 bases). The V end lost 6 bases, the J end lost 4 bases, and 13 bases lay between the germline ends. Germline-derived CDR1 and CDR2 are MNHEY and SMNVEV (reference sequence). The CDR3 extends over 14 amino acids. The CDR3 nucleotides read TGTGCCAGCAGAGCACGGAGGGCGTACAATGAGCAGTTCTTC. Protein product: CASRARRAYNEQFF.